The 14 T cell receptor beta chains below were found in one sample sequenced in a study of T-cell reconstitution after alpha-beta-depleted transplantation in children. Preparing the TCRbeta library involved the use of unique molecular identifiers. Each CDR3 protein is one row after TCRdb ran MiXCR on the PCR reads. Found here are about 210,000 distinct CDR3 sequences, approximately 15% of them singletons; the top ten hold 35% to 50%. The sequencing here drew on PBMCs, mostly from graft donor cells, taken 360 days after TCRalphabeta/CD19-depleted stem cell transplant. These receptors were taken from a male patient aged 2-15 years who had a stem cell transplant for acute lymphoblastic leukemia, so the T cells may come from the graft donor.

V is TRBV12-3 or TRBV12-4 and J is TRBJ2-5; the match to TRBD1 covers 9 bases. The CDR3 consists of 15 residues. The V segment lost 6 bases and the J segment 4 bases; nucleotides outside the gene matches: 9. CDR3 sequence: CASRVRGQGGETQYF. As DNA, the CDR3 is TGTGCCAGCAGAGTCAGGGGACAGGGTGGAGAGACCCAGTACTTC.

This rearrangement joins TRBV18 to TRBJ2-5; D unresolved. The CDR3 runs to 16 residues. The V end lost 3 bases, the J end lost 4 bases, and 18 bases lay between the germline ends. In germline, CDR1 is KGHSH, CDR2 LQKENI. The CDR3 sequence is CASSPHPVQISETQYF. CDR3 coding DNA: TGTGCCAGCTCACCCCACCCTGTCCAGATATCAGAGACCCAGTACTTC. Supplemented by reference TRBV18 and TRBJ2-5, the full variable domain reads NAGVMQNPRHLVRRRGQEARLRCSPMKGHSHVYWYRQLPEEGLKFMVYLQKENIIDESGMPKERFSAEFPKEGPSILRIQQVVRGDSAAYFCASSPHPVQISETQYFGPGTRLLVL.

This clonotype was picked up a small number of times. The DNA of the CDR3 is TGTGCCACCACGGGGACAGGGGTGTCAGATACGCAGTATTTT. Its translation is CATTGTGVSDTQYF. This chain links TRBV24-1 with TRBJ2-3; TRBD1 agrees at 10 bases. CDR1 KGHDR and CDR2 SFDVKD come from the germline V gene. V lost 8 bases to trimming and J lost 4 bases; unmatched junction nucleotides: 5. The CDR3 is made up of 14 amino acids.

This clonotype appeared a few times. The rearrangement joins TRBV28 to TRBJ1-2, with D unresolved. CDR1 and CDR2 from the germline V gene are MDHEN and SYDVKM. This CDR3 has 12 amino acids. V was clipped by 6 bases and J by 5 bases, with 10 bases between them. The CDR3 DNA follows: TGTGCCAGCAGCCCCCAGACATATGGCTACACCTTC. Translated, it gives CASSPQTYGYTF.

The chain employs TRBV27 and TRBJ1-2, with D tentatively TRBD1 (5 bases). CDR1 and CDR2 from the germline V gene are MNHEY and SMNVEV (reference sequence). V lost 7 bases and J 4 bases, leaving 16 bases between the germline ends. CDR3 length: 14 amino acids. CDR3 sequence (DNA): TGTGCCAGCACCGAATCTCAGGGTAGCTATGGCTACACCTTC. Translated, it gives CASTESQGSYGYTF.

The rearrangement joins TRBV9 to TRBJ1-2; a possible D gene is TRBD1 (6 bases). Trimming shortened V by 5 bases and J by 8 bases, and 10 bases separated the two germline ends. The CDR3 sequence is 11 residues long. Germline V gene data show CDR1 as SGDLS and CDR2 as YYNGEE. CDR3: CASRSDRGYTF. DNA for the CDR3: TGTGCCAGCAGGTCTGACAGGGGCTACACCTTC. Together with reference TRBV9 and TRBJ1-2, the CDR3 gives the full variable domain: DSGVTQTPKHLITATGQRVTLRCSPRSGDLSVYWYQQSLDQGLQFLIQYYNGEERAKGNILERFSAQQFPDLHSELNLSSLELGDSALYFCASRSDRGYTFGSGTRLTVV.

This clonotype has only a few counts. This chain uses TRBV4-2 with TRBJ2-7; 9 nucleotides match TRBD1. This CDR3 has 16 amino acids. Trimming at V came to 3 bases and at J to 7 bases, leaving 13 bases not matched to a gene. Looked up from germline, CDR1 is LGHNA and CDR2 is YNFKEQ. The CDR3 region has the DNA TGTGCCAGCAGCCAGTTGTCCGGGACAGGGAAAGGAGAGCAGTACTTC. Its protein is CASSQLSGTGKGEQYF.

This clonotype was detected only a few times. The CDR3 loop is CASSQVGQEGVQYF. The CDR3 DNA reads TGCGCCAGCAGCCAAGTGGGTCAAGAAGGGGTGCAGTACTTC. The rearrangement joins TRBV4-3 to TRBJ2-7, with D maybe TRBD1 (5 bases). The CDR3 runs 14 residues. Germline-derived CDR1 and CDR2 are LGHNA and YSLEER. The V end was cut by 1 base, the J end by 9 bases, with 16 bases between.

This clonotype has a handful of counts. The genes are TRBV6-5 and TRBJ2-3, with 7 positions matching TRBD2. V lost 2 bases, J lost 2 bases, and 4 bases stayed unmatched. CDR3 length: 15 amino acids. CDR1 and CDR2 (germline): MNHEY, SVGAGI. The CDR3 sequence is CASSYAGGITDTQYF. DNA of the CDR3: TGTGCCAGCAGTTACGCCGGGGGGATCACAGATACGCAGTATTTT.

CDR3 DNA sequence: TGTGCCAGCAGCCCCGCGGAGGCGGAGCCCCAGCATTTT. Translated: CASSPAEAEPQHF. V is TRBV7-2 and J is TRBJ1-5; D gene unclear. The CDR3 is made up of 13 amino acids. V was cut by 5 bases and J by 8 bases, with 13 bases left in between. Germline loops: CDR1 SGHTA, CDR2 FQGNSA.

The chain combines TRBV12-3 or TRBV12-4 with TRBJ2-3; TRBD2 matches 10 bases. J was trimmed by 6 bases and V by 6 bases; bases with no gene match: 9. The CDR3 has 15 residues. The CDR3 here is CASSLLAGAPDTQYF. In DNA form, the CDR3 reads TGTGCCAGCAGCCTCCTAGCGGGGGCGCCGGATACGCAGTATTTT.

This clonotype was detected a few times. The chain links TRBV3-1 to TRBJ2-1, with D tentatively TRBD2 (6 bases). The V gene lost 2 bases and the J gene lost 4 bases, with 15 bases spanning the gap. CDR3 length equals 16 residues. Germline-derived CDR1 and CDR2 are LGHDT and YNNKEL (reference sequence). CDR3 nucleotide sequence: TGTGCCAGCAGCCAAAGCCCTAGCGCCGTTTACAATGAGCAGTTCTTC. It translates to CASSQSPSAVYNEQFF.

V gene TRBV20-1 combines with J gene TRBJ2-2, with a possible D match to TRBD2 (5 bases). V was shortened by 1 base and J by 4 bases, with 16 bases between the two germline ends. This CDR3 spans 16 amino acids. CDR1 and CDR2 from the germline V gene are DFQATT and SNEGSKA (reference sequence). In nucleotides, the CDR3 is TGCAGTGCTAGAGCCTTCGGGGAGTCGGTCACCGGGGAGCTGTTTTTT. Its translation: CSARAFGESVTGELFF.

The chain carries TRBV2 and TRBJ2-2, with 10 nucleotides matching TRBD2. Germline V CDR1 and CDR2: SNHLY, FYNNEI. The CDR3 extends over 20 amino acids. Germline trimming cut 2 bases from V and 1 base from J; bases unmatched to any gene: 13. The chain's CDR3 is CASSEPDWLAGVMNTGELFF. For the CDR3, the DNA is TGTGCCAGCAGTGAACCAGACTGGCTAGCGGGGGTGATGAACACCGGGGAGCTGTTTTTT.